Below are 15 T cell receptor beta chains sequenced from a single sample in a study of blood T cell repertoires in COVID-19. This table comes from immunoSEQ multiplex PCR, and its TCRdb copy is limited to in-frame clones, with some not included. The profile shows about 210,000 clones, roughly nine tenths of them singletons. The sample taken for sequencing was peripheral blood. The source is a man aged 40-55 years with acute or convalescent COVID-19.

The chain combines TRBV27 with TRBJ2-3; possibly TRBD1 for D (5 bases). Trimming stripped 6 bases from V and 6 bases from J, with 16 bases between. Germline CDR1 and CDR2: MNHEY and SMNVEV (reference sequence). This CDR3 comprises 14 residues. Written as DNA, the CDR3 is TGTGCCAGCAGCCTGCGGAATTGGGGCGATACGCAGTATTTT. Protein: CASSLRNWGDTQYF.

The chain joins TRBV6-2 or TRBV6-3 to TRBJ2-2; 13 nucleotides match TRBD2. The CDR3 is 16 residues long. CDR1 is MNHEY, CDR2 SVGEGT, per germline. Germline trimming cut 6 bases from V and 8 bases from J; bases unmatched to any gene: 9. CDR3 in amino acids: CASSRPGLAGAGELFF. The CDR3 nucleotides are TGTGCCAGCAGCCGACCCGGACTAGCGGGAGCTGGGGAGCTGTTTTTT.

The DNA for the CDR3 is TGTGCCAGCTCACCAGGGACACCGGCCTACGAGCAGTACTTC. Its translation is CASSPGTPAYEQYF. The rearrangement joins TRBV18 to TRBJ2-7; weak D call: TRBD1 (6 bases). V shed 2 bases and J shed 2 bases, with 10 bases lying between them. The CDR3 has 14 residues. Germline V gives CDR1 KGHSH, CDR2 LQKENI.

This chain uses TRBV19 with TRBJ2-4; the D gene is possibly TRBD1 (5 bases). The V end lost 2 bases, the J end lost 6 bases, and 8 bases lay between the germline ends. There are 13 residues in the CDR3. CDR1 is LNHDA and CDR2 is SQIVND in the germline V gene (reference sequence). The CDR3 is CASSINRINIQYF. The CDR3 DNA reads as TGTGCCAGTAGTATAAACAGGATAAACATTCAGTACTTC.

The V gene is TRBV6-5, the J gene TRBJ2-3, with 7 positions matching TRBD2. Trimming removed 2 bases from V and 1 base from J; junction bases left unmatched: 0. Germline V gene sequence: CDR1 MNHEY, CDR2 SVGAGI. CDR3 length: 14 amino acids. CDR3 loop: CASSYGGGTDTQYF. DNA for the CDR3: TGTGCCAGCAGTTACGGGGGGGGCACAGATACGCAGTATTTT.

The J gene is TRBJ2-3, the V gene TRBV5-1, with 8 positions matching TRBD2. This CDR3 is built from 14 residues. The J segment lost 2 bases and the V segment lost 6 bases, leaving 5 bases of the junction unmatched. Germline CDR1 reads SGHRS; CDR2 reads YFSETQ. CDR3 residues: CASTSGGTTDTQYF. CDR3 in DNA: TGCGCCAGCACATCGGGGGGGACCACAGATACGCAGTATTTT. The full variable domain, in which reference TRBV5-1 and TRBJ2-3 provide the parts outside the CDR3, is KAGVTQTPRYLIKTRGQQVTLSCSPISGHRSVSWYQQTPGQGLQFLFEYFSETQRNKGNFPGRFSGRQFSNSRSEMNVSTLELGDSALYLCASTSGGTTDTQYFGPGTRLTVL.

On this clone itself: At one boundary the junction diverges from the germline segment, which might be a read error. V gene TRBV28 combines with J gene TRBJ2-7, with a weak D call TRBD2 (5 bases). This CDR3 comprises 16 residues. CDR1 MDHEN and CDR2 SYDVKM come from the germline V gene. CDR3 in amino acids: CASSLSTPGFHYEQYF. CDR3 nucleotide sequence: TGTGCCAGCAGCTTATCAACGCCGGGATTCCACTACGAGCAGTACTTC.

The chain carries TRBV10-3 and TRBJ2-3, with TRBD2 identical over 10 bases. This CDR3 comprises 17 residues. Germline lookup yields CDR1 ENHRY and CDR2 SYGVKD. Losses at the gene ends were 4 bases for V and 4 bases for J; bases not matched to a gene: 11. The CDR3 protein is CAISGSSGSSSADTQYF. The CDR3 nucleotides read TGTGCCATCAGTGGGTCTAGCGGGAGCTCATCGGCAGATACGCAGTATTTT.

This clone showed up just once. V gene TRBV7-2 combines with J gene TRBJ2-1; no clear D. This CDR3 comprises 15 residues. Germline assignment: CDR1 SGHTA and CDR2 FQGNSA. Trimming removed 6 bases from V and 0 bases from J, with 12 bases in between. The CDR3 nucleotides read TGTGCCAGCAGTTATGACTCGAGCTCCTACAATGAGCAGTTCTTC. Encoded protein: CASSYDSSSYNEQFF. Complete variable domain (other parts from reference TRBV7-2 and TRBJ2-1): GAGVSQSPSNKVTEKGKDVELRCDPISGHTALYWYRQSLGQGLEFLIYFQGNSAPDKSGLPSDRFSAERTGGSVSTLTIQRTQQEDSAVYLCASSYDSSSYNEQFFGPGTRLTVL.

CDR3 amino acids: CASSQGPHYGYTF. The CDR3 DNA is TGCGCCAGCAGCCAAGGGCCTCACTATGGCTACACCTTC. V usage is TRBV4-1 and J usage is TRBJ1-2; D gene unclear. With 1 base removed from V and 3 bases from J, the gap between germline ends came to 6 bases. The CDR3 runs to 13 residues. The germline V gene has CDR1 MGHRA and CDR2 YSYEKL.

V gene TRBV7-9 combines with J gene TRBJ2-3; possible D gene TRBD2, 5 bases. There are 15 residues in the CDR3. Trimming took off 5 bases at V and 2 bases at J, with 14 bases between the two ends. Germline CDR1 is SEHNR and CDR2 is FQNEAQ (reference sequence). The CDR3 DNA reads as TGTGCCAGCAGCCGCTCCGGGATCCACACAGATACGCAGTATTTT. Translation gives CASSRSGIHTDTQYF.

This rearrangement joins TRBV5-1 to TRBJ2-7; weak D call: TRBD2 (5 bases). The V end lost 3 bases, the J end lost 0 bases, and 10 bases lay between the germline ends. This CDR3 contains 14 residues. In germline, CDR1 is SGHRS, CDR2 YFSETQ. The chain's CDR3 is CASSYGESSYEQYF. The CDR3, as DNA: TGCGCCAGCAGCTACGGGGAAAGCTCCTACGAGCAGTACTTC.

The V gene is TRBV11-1, the J gene TRBJ2-1; D is ambiguous. Trimming removed 5 bases at V and 3 bases at J, with 14 bases between. CDR1 and CDR2 from the germline V gene are SGHAT and FQDESV (reference sequence). The CDR3 is 15 amino acids. CDR3 residues: CASSLSLQNYNEQFF. CDR3 DNA: TGTGCCAGCAGCCTGAGTCTACAGAACTACAATGAGCAGTTCTTC.

The rearrangement links TRBV5-1 to TRBJ2-6; a possible D gene is TRBD1 (6 bases). Between the trimmed V and J ends, which lost 1 base and 12 bases, there was a span of 17 bases. The length of the CDR3 is 15 residues. Germline values: CDR1 SGHRS, CDR2 YFSETQ. This CDR3 is CASSLQQAAQGVLTF. The CDR3 nucleotides are TGCGCCAGCAGCTTGCAACAGGCGGCACAGGGCGTCCTGACTTTC.

This clone has a single count. The chain has TRBV4-3 and TRBJ2-1, with TRBD1 as a possible D gene (5 bases). The CDR3 covers 14 residues. From germline, CDR1 is LGHNA and CDR2 YSLEER. The V and J ends lost 2 bases and 4 bases respectively, with 9 bases between them. This CDR3 is CASSQPDKYNEQFF. The CDR3 bases are TGCGCCAGCAGCCAACCGGACAAATACAATGAGCAGTTCTTC.